The source of this TCR beta chain is a study of blood T cell repertoires in COVID-19. This CDR3 region has 15 residues. Germline V lookup: CDR1 SSHAT, CDR2 FNYEAQ (reference sequence). Trimming left V 1 base short and J 2 bases short, with 11 bases between. Only in-frame clones appear in the TCRdb table, and some are missing; sequencing was by immunoSEQ multiplex PCR. The sample consists of roughly 140,000 clones, around four fifths of them appearing once. This chain links TRBV7-7 with TRBJ2-5, with D tentatively TRBD1 (5 bases). Sequenced: peripheral blood. The clonotype was recovered from a woman aged 40 to 49 with active or convalescent COVID-19. The CDR3: CASSLGEGEQETQYF. Here the CDR3 DNA reads TGTGCCAGCAGCTTAGGGGAAGGGGAACAAGAGACCCAGTACTTC.